These 13 T cell receptor beta chains were sequenced from one sample in a study of T-cell reconstitution after alpha-beta-depleted transplantation in children. The library targeted TCRbeta and was prepared with unique molecular identifiers. TCRdb itself ran the PCR reads through MiXCR, one entry per CDR3 protein. The data hold 250,000 to 300,000 distinct CDR3 sequences, with approximately 7.3% observed a single time. Their antigen targets remain unknown. Overall study findings and caveats: T-cell counts and diversity at one year post-transplant came mainly from newly produced T cells.

This specimen consisted of peripheral blood, obtained 360 days after TCRalphabeta/CD19-depleted stem cell transplant. All receptors derive from a female patient aged 2-15 years who had a stem cell transplant for Fanconi anemia, so the T cells may come from the graft donor.

This clonotype was seen a single time. Lacking the conserved final phenylalanine or tryptophan, this CDR3 likely reflects a read error. The V call is TRBV18, the J call TRBJ2-3; the D is unclear. The ends were cut back, 3 bases at V and 4 bases at J, with 11 bases in the middle. In germline, CDR1 is KGHSH, CDR2 LQKENI. The CDR3 consists of 14 residues. The CDR3 here is CASSPNKFPDTQYY. The CDR3 bases are TGTGCCAGCTCACCCAATAAATTCCCAGATACGCAGTATTAT.

V and J are TRBV29-1 and TRBJ2-3, with 7 positions matching TRBD2. Per germline, CDR1 SQVTM and CDR2 ANQGSEA. The CDR3 has 14 amino acids. The trim removed 5 bases at V and 2 bases at J, leaving 7 bases unmatched. The CDR3 reads CSVRGTTNTDTQYF. The DNA for the CDR3 is TGCAGCGTTAGAGGGACTACCAACACAGATACGCAGTATTTT.

This clonotype was picked up many times. The V call is TRBV20-1, the J call TRBJ2-3, with D perhaps TRBD2 (6 bases). Germline-derived CDR1 and CDR2 are DFQATT and SNEGSKA (reference sequence). V lost 3 bases and J lost 6, with 19 bases in between. There are 15 residues in the CDR3. CDR3 in amino acids: CSASFAGPKVDTQYF. The CDR3 DNA reads as TGCAGTGCTAGCTTCGCGGGGCCTAAGGTGGATACGCAGTATTTT.

This clonotype came up a few times. CDR3 nucleotide sequence: TGTGCCAGCAGCTTAGCGGGACTAGCGGGAGTTCCTTCCTACGAGCAGTACTTC. Amino acids: CASSLAGLAGVPSYEQYF. The V call is TRBV11-1, the J call TRBJ2-7; 14 bases align to TRBD2. After removal of 0 bases from V and 1 base from J, the junction contained 5 bases not matched to a gene. Germline assignment: CDR1 SGHAT and CDR2 FQDESV (reference sequence). The CDR3 runs to 18 residues.

This clonotype was picked up many times. The chain has TRBV6-5 and TRBJ1-1; D call uncertain. The V and J ends lost 2 bases and 8 bases respectively, with 9 bases between them. The CDR3 loop spans 12 amino acids. Looked up from germline, CDR1 is MNHEY and CDR2 is SVGAGI. Written as DNA, the CDR3 is TGTGCCAGCAGTTACCGGATGGGGGAAGCTTTCTTT. Translation gives CASSYRMGEAFF.

This clonotype was found many times. The chain employs TRBV28 and TRBJ2-1, with 14 bases lining up with TRBD2. The germline CDR1 and CDR2 sequences are MDHEN and SYDVKM. The J segment lost 7 bases and the V segment lost 7 bases, leaving 6 bases of the junction unmatched. The length of the CDR3 is 15 residues. CDR3: CASTLGTSGSNEQFF. The CDR3 bases are TGTGCCAGCACCTTAGGGACTAGCGGGAGTAATGAGCAGTTCTTC.

The chain uses TRBV6-5 and TRBJ1-5; D is uncertain. Looked up from germline, CDR1 is MNHEY and CDR2 is SVGAGI. V gave up 0 bases and J gave up 0 bases, with 6 bases separating them. This CDR3 has 15 amino acids. CDR3 loop: CASSYSGDSNQPQHF. As DNA, the CDR3 is TGTGCCAGCAGTTACTCGGGTGATAGCAATCAGCCCCAGCATTTT.

The table lists this clonotype with many counts. The chain recombines TRBV29-1 with TRBJ2-7; D perhaps matches TRBD1 (5 bases). CDR1 is SQVTM and CDR2 is ANQGSEA in the germline V gene. The CDR3 runs 11 residues. V was shortened by 7 bases and J by 1 base, with 8 bases between the two germline ends. Here the CDR3 DNA reads TGCAGCGCTAGGGGTTCCTACGAGCAGTACTTC. This codes for CSARGSYEQYF.

Only a few counts were recorded for this clonotype. The chain recombines TRBV5-1 with TRBJ2-5; TRBD2 agrees at 10 bases. Germline V gives CDR1 SGHRS, CDR2 YFSETQ. The CDR3 is 18 amino acids. The trim removed 0 bases at V and 2 bases at J, leaving 10 bases unmatched. In nucleotides, the CDR3 is TGCGCCAGCAGCTTGGGGATAGCGGGGGGCCGGCTTCAAGAGACCCAGTACTTC. This encodes CASSLGIAGGRLQETQYF.

The table lists this clonotype with a few counts. The chain is built from TRBV15 and TRBJ1-5; D unclear. The CDR3 loop spans 15 amino acids. The ends were cut back, 5 bases at V and 4 bases at J, with 15 bases in the middle. Looked up from germline, CDR1 is LNHNV and CDR2 is YYDKDF (reference sequence). Here the CDR3 DNA reads TGTGCCACCAGCCGAGCATTTACGGGAAATCAGCCCCAGCATTTT. It specifies CATSRAFTGNQPQHF.

This clonotype was seen repeatedly, ten times or more. The rearrangement joins TRBV7-2 to TRBJ2-1; D unclear. This CDR3 has 16 amino acids. Trimming pared 0 bases from V and 4 bases from J, leaving 13 bases between. Germline assignment: CDR1 SGHTA and CDR2 FQGNSA. The CDR3 DNA reads as TGTGCCAGCAGCTTAGCCGCGACACCTACATACAATGAGCAGTTCTTC. It translates to CASSLAATPTYNEQFF. Full variable domain (rest looked up from reference TRBV7-2 and TRBJ2-1): GAGVSQSPSNKVTEKGKDVELRCDPISGHTALYWYRQSLGQGLEFLIYFQGNSAPDKSGLPSDRFSAERTGGSVSTLTIQRTQQEDSAVYLCASSLAATPTYNEQFFGPGTRLTVL.

This clonotype appeared many times. V and J are TRBV5-1 and TRBJ2-5; the D gene is possibly TRBD1 (6 bases). V lost 2 bases and J lost 5, with 10 bases in between. This CDR3 is built from 13 residues. Germline CDR1 reads SGHRS; CDR2 reads YFSETQ. CDR3 in amino acids: CASSFPGEETQYF. In DNA form, the CDR3 reads TGCGCCAGCAGCTTCCCAGGGGAGGAGACCCAGTACTTC.

The chain carries TRBV20-1 and TRBJ2-5, with unresolved D. The V end lost 5 bases, the J end lost 1 base, and 8 bases lay between the germline ends. CDR3 size: 12 residues. In germline, CDR1 is DFQATT, CDR2 SNEGSKA (reference sequence). The CDR3: CSAWSSQETQYF. CDR3 coding DNA: TGCAGTGCTTGGAGTAGCCAAGAGACCCAGTACTTC.